The 13 T cell receptor beta chains in this list originate from one sample, sequenced in a study of beta chain features in type 1 diabetes. The sequenced template was cDNA made from the entire isolated RNA. Clones were read by immunoSEQ multiplex PCR, and TCRdb kept only the in-frame ones, dropping some. The data contain about 130,000 clones, just over 9% of them singletons. Sequencing was done on a sample of central memory CD4+ T cells from blood. These receptors all stem from a man between 18 and 29 years old in good health.

The gene calls are TRBV18 and TRBJ2-3, with TRBD2 identical over 9 bases. This CDR3 has 15 amino acids. CDR1 KGHSH and CDR2 LQKENI come from the germline V gene. Trimming removed 1 base from V and 3 bases from J; junction bases left unmatched: 2. CDR3 region: CASSPLLAGTDTQYF. CDR3 coding DNA: TGTGCCAGCTCACCACTTCTAGCGGGGACAGATACGCAGTATTTT. Together with reference TRBV18 and TRBJ2-3, the CDR3 gives the full variable domain: NAGVMQNPRHLVRRRGQEARLRCSPMKGHSHVYWYRQLPEEGLKFMVYLQKENIIDESGMPKERFSAEFPKEGPSILRIQQVVRGDSAAYFCASSPLLAGTDTQYFGPGTRLTVL.

In this sample, this clone turned up a few times. The gene calls are TRBV6-1 and TRBJ2-3; a weak D match, TRBD2 (7 bases). This CDR3 is 14 amino acids long. Trimming cost V 5 bases and J 5 bases, with 14 bases left between them. Germline CDR1 is MNHNS and CDR2 is SASEGT. The CDR3 is CASSLRGAQDTQYF. The DNA of the CDR3 is TGTGCCAGCAGTTTACGGGGGGCCCAAGATACGCAGTATTTT.

This clone was counted a few times. Other DNA sequences in the same sample also yield this CDR3. In DNA, the CDR3 is TGTGCCAGCTCACCCGGGGGCACAGATACGCAGTATTTT. Protein: CASSPGGTDTQYF. The genes are TRBV18 and TRBJ2-3; TRBD2 might be the D (5 bases). Trimming left V 3 bases short and J 1 base short, with 5 bases between. CDR1 is KGHSH, CDR2 LQKENI, per germline. The CDR3 has 13 residues.

This clone has more than one count but fewer than ten. The V gene is TRBV6-1, the J gene TRBJ1-4; unclear D gene. CDR1 is MNHNS and CDR2 is SASEGT in the germline V gene. Trimming stripped 6 bases from V and 6 bases from J, with 8 bases between. This CDR3 spans 12 amino acids. CDR3 sequence reads: CASRERDEKLFF. CDR3 nucleotide sequence: TGTGCCAGCAGGGAGAGGGATGAAAAACTGTTTTTT.

This clone was found a few times. The chain couples TRBV5-1 to TRBJ2-6; possibly TRBD1 for D (5 bases). Germline V lookup: CDR1 SGHRS, CDR2 YFSETQ. Trimming cost V 9 bases and J 0 bases, with 10 bases left between them. The CDR3 runs to 14 residues. In DNA, the CDR3 is TGCGCCACCGGGCAGGGCTCTGGGGCCAACGTCCTGACTTTC. Translating it yields CATGQGSGANVLTF.

The table lists this clone with a few counts. The rearrangement joins TRBV7-9 to TRBJ1-2, with 7 bases matching TRBD1. The CDR3 has 14 amino acids. The germline V gene encodes CDR1 SEHNR and CDR2 FQNEAQ (reference sequence). With V trimmed by 3 bases and J by 5 bases, 6 bases remained unmatched. The CDR3 DNA is TGTGCCAGCAGCTTCCCGGGCAGGGGGTATGGCTACACCTTC. Its protein product is CASSFPGRGYGYTF.

This chain connects TRBV7-9 to TRBJ1-1; 8 bases align to TRBD1. CDR3 length equals 19 residues. V dropped 0 bases and J dropped 5; count of bases not matched to a gene: 17. Germline CDR1 SEHNR, CDR2 FQNEAQ (reference sequence). In DNA form, the CDR3 reads TGTGCCAGCAGCTTAGCGGGCAGGGGGCTTATTTTCTCCGCGACTGAAGCTTTCTTT. This gives the protein CASSLAGRGLIFSATEAFF.

V and J are TRBV29-1 and TRBJ1-2; 10 bases fit TRBD1. CDR1 and CDR2 from the germline V gene are SQVTM and ANQGSEA. CDR3 size: 15 residues. With V trimmed by 5 bases and J by 7 bases, 13 bases remained unmatched. The CDR3 coding sequence is TGCAGCGTTCGAGGTGTGGGGACAGGGGACGCTGGCTACACCTTC. Its translation is CSVRGVGTGDAGYTF.

This clone was counted a few times. The chain couples TRBV5-4 to TRBJ2-5, with 9 bases that match TRBD2. The CDR3 runs 15 residues. Germline assignment: CDR1 SGHNT and CDR2 YYREEE (reference sequence). The J segment lost 1 base and the V segment lost 5 bases, leaving 6 bases of the junction unmatched. The CDR3: CASSLAGGPQETQYF. For the CDR3, the DNA is TGTGCCAGCAGTCTCGCGGGGGGGCCCCAAGAGACCCAGTACTTC.

The chain has TRBV4-1 and TRBJ2-3, with TRBD2 identical over 7 bases. J gave up 6 bases and V 1 base, and 13 bases lay outside the gene matches. The CDR3 runs 17 residues. Per germline, CDR1 MGHRA and CDR2 YSYEKL. The DNA for the CDR3 is TGCGCCAGCAGCCAAGTGTTAGTCCAGAGCGGGGTTGATACGCAGTATTTT. It encodes CASSQVLVQSGVDTQYF.

This sequence joins TRBV6-5 and TRBJ1-4; D gene ambiguous. V gave up 5 bases and J gave up 2 bases, with 12 bases separating them. Germline CDR1 MNHEY, CDR2 SVGAGI. The CDR3 consists of 15 residues. Written as DNA, the CDR3 is TGTGCCAGCAGTCCGCGGAGCCCCACTAATGAAAAACTGTTTTTT. Amino acids: CASSPRSPTNEKLFF.

This clone came up a few times. J is TRBJ2-7 and V is TRBV5-1, with a weak D call TRBD1 (6 bases). V was clipped by 0 bases and J by 3 bases, with 13 bases between them. Germline V gene lookup returns CDR1 SGHRS and CDR2 YFSETQ. The CDR3 length is 15 residues. Here the CDR3 reads CASSLALGALYEQYF. CDR3 nucleotides: TGCGCCAGCAGCTTGGCCCTGGGGGCCCTCTACGAGCAGTACTTC. Together with reference TRBV5-1 and TRBJ2-7, the CDR3 gives the full variable domain: KAGVTQTPRYLIKTRGQQVTLSCSPISGHRSVSWYQQTPGQGLQFLFEYFSETQRNKGNFPGRFSGRQFSNSRSEMNVSTLELGDSALYLCASSLALGALYEQYFGPGTRLTVT.

V usage is TRBV11-2 and J usage is TRBJ2-1; 15 nucleotides agree with TRBD2. CDR3 length equals 19 residues. V lost 4 bases and J lost 4; bases outside the gene matches: 11. Looked up from germline, CDR1 is SGHAT and CDR2 is FQNNGV. The CDR3 DNA is TGTGCCAGCAGCTGGACTAGCGGGGGGGCCGGTTTAGTGTACAATGAGCAGTTCTTC. Translation: CASSWTSGGAGLVYNEQFF.